These 12 T cell receptor beta chains were sequenced from one sample in a study of OX40 agonist ivuxolimab in advanced cancers. Clones were read by immunoSEQ multiplex PCR, and TCRdb kept only the in-frame ones, dropping some. There are 44,000 or so clones in the sample; around 90% occur only once, and under 20% lies in the top ten. Specimen: CD4+ or CD8+ T cells sorted from blood, collected in a trial of the OX40 agonist ivuxolimab. These receptors were obtained from an adult with an advanced solid tumor such as melanoma, head and neck, liver or kidney cancer.

This chain links TRBV7-9 with TRBJ2-7, with TRBD2 identical over 8 bases. Per germline, CDR1 SEHNR and CDR2 FQNEAQ (reference sequence). The CDR3 loop spans 16 amino acids. V lost 5 bases, J lost 1 base, and 10 bases stayed unmatched. The CDR3 region is CASSPIQRGRSYEQYF. In DNA, the CDR3 is TGTGCCAGCAGCCCAATTCAGCGGGGGCGATCCTACGAGCAGTACTTC.

The chain links TRBV5-4 to TRBJ2-7, with D uncertain. Germline V CDR1 and CDR2: SGHNT, YYREEE (reference sequence). This CDR3 spans 10 amino acids. V shed 4 bases and J shed 4 bases, with 3 bases lying between them. The CDR3 loop reads CASSVYEQYF. CDR3 DNA: TGTGCCAGCAGCGTATACGAGCAGTACTTC.

The chain is built from TRBV13 and TRBJ1-2, with unresolved D. V gave up 3 bases and J gave up 10 bases, with 12 bases separating them. Germline CDR1 and CDR2: PRHDT and FYEKMQ (reference sequence). The CDR3 length is 12 residues. The CDR3 nucleotides are TGTGCCAGCAGCTTGGTAATTTTGGACTACACCTTC. Translated: CASSLVILDYTF.

The chain links TRBV7-2 to TRBJ1-4, with D unclear. The CDR3 loop spans 12 amino acids. With 6 bases removed from V and 8 bases from J, the gap between germline ends came to 10 bases. The germline V gene encodes CDR1 SGHTA and CDR2 FQGNSA. For the CDR3, the DNA is TGTGCCAGCAGTCAAACGGGGGAAAAACTGTTTTTT. Translated, it gives CASSQTGEKLFF.

The V and J genes are TRBV4-1 and TRBJ2-3; 13 bases are shared with TRBD2. CDR3 size: 17 residues. CDR1 is MGHRA, CDR2 YSYEKL, per germline. V was clipped by 3 bases and J by 2 bases; unmatched bases: 5. The CDR3 nucleotides read TGCGCCAGCAGCCACGACGGGACTAGCGGGACCACAGATACGCAGTATTTT. Residues: CASSHDGTSGTTDTQYF.

The gene calls are TRBV5-1 and TRBJ2-3; TRBD2 matches at 10 bases. This CDR3 comprises 17 residues. Germline values: CDR1 SGHRS, CDR2 YFSETQ. Losses at the gene ends were 0 bases for V and 0 bases for J; bases not matched to a gene: 4. The DNA of the CDR3 is TGCGCCAGCAGCTTGGGACTAGCGGGCTTAAGCACAGATACGCAGTATTTT. Amino acid sequence: CASSLGLAGLSTDTQYF.

This chain connects TRBV13 to TRBJ2-3, with a possible D match to TRBD2 (6 bases). The V end was cut by 4 bases, the J end by 3 bases, with 29 bases between. CDR3 length: 20 residues. Germline CDR1 and CDR2: PRHDT and FYEKMQ (reference sequence). The CDR3 DNA follows: TGTGCCAGCAGCTCCGGACTACCCATAGAGCCCAAAAGTGGTACAGATACGCAGTATTTT. The encoded protein is CASSSGLPIEPKSGTDTQYF.

The chain recombines TRBV4-2 with TRBJ2-2; D may be TRBD1 or TRBD2 (5 bases each). Germline assignment: CDR1 LGHNA and CDR2 YNFKEQ. CDR3 length equals 16 residues. Trimming removed 0 bases from V and 4 bases from J, with 12 bases in between. CDR3 region: CASSQETSGTTGELFF. The CDR3 nucleotides are TGTGCCAGCAGCCAAGAGACTTCGGGGACCACCGGGGAGCTGTTTTTT.

The rearrangement links TRBV28 to TRBJ1-2; weak D call: TRBD1 (6 bases). The CDR3 spans 14 residues. Germline V gives CDR1 MDHEN, CDR2 SYDVKM. V gave up 6 bases and J gave up 5 bases, with 16 bases separating them. CDR3 loop: CASRAGGGRYGYTF. In DNA form, the CDR3 reads TGTGCCAGCAGAGCAGGCGGGGGCAGGTATGGCTACACCTTC.

The CDR3 sequence is CASSLQGHNEQFF. The CDR3 nucleotides read TGTGCCAGCAGTTTACAGGGGCACAATGAGCAGTTCTTC. The chain links TRBV28 to TRBJ2-1, with D possibly TRBD1 on 6 matching bases. The CDR3 is 13 amino acids. V was pared by 2 bases and J by 5 bases, with 7 bases between. Germline V gene lookup returns CDR1 MDHEN and CDR2 SYDVKM.

V is TRBV30 and J is TRBJ2-7; perhaps TRBD1 as D (6 bases). Trimming stripped 5 bases from V and 6 bases from J, with 14 bases between. CDR1 and CDR2 (germline): GTSNPN, SVGIG (reference sequence). The CDR3 is 12 amino acids. DNA for the CDR3: TGTGCCTGGGGTGATATGGGGGCCGAGCAGTACTTC. The encoded protein is CAWGDMGAEQYF.

J is TRBJ2-1 and V is TRBV27, with a weak D call TRBD1 (7 bases). Germline loops: CDR1 MNHEY, CDR2 SMNVEV (reference sequence). CDR3 size: 15 residues. V was pared by 2 bases and J by 8 bases, with 16 bases between. CDR3 amino acids: CASSLGAGGRDEQFF. Here the CDR3 DNA reads TGTGCCAGCAGTTTAGGGGCAGGGGGGCGGGATGAGCAGTTCTTC.